Listed here are 18 T cell receptor beta chains from one sample, sequenced in a study of identical twins. A single record per CDR3 protein comes from TCRdb applying MiXCR to the 5' RACE reads. This table holds 750,000 to 950,000 distinct CDR3 sequences, more than 9% found once. This sample also belongs to another study, concerning yellow fever vaccine responses in identical twins.

The sequenced sample consisted of PBMCs. Receptors originate from a woman younger than 35 in good health.

This chain joins TRBV29-1 and TRBJ1-4; D ambiguous. Between the trimmed V and J ends, which lost 8 bases and 0 bases, there was a span of 13 bases. The CDR3 contains 14 residues. Per the germline V gene, CDR1 is SQVTM and CDR2 is ANQGSEA. DNA for the CDR3: TGCAGCCTTCTAACCGTAGCAACTAATGAAAAACTGTTTTTT. This encodes CSLLTVATNEKLFF.

Ten or more counts support this clonotype. J is TRBJ2-1 and V is TRBV20-1; a weak D match, TRBD1 (5 bases). Germline CDR1 DFQATT, CDR2 SNEGSKA (reference sequence). The V gene lost 3 bases and the J gene lost 8 bases, with 8 bases spanning the gap. This CDR3 is built from 11 residues. The DNA for the CDR3 is TGCAGTGCTAGCAGGGCGGATGAGCAGTTCTTC. As protein: CSASRADEQFF.

This clonotype was detected a few times. The V call is TRBV5-4, the J call TRBJ2-2, with 11 bases aligning to TRBD1. Trimming removed 4 bases from V and 5 bases from J; junction bases left unmatched: 10. This CDR3 region has 17 residues. Germline V gene lookup returns CDR1 SGHNT and CDR2 YYREEE (reference sequence). In nucleotides, the CDR3 is TGTGCCAGCAGCCAAAGTGGACAGGGGGCGGGAACCGGGGAGCTGTTTTTT. It codes for CASSQSGQGAGTGELFF.

This clonotype has more than one count but fewer than ten. CDR3 sequence (DNA): TGTGCCAGCCGGGGGCGGGACCCACTTCAGTACTTC. Its translation is CASRGRDPLQYF. The V call is TRBV12-3 or TRBV12-4, the J call TRBJ2-4; perhaps D is TRBD1 or TRBD2 (6 bases each). This CDR3 has 12 amino acids. Trimming took 8 bases from V and 11 from J, leaving 16 bases between them.

Here the CDR3 reads CSAVQWPGNNNEQFF. CDR3 sequence (DNA): TGCAGTGCTGTCCAATGGCCGGGGAACAACAATGAGCAGTTCTTC. The gene calls are TRBV20-1 and TRBJ2-1, with D possibly TRBD2 on 5 matching bases. Germline CDR1 DFQATT, CDR2 SNEGSKA (reference sequence). Trimming removed 5 bases at V and 5 bases at J, with 19 bases between. This CDR3 spans 15 amino acids.

The V call is TRBV29-1, the J call TRBJ1-4, with no clear D. V was cut by 4 bases and J by 4 bases, with 10 bases left in between. Germline V CDR1 and CDR2: SQVTM, ANQGSEA. The CDR3 length is 13 residues. The CDR3 is CSVGAGLNEKLFF. The CDR3, as DNA: TGCAGCGTTGGGGCTGGCCTTAATGAAAAACTGTTTTTT.

The chain has TRBV19 and TRBJ1-6; D not certain. CDR3 length equals 17 residues. V lost 4 bases and J 5 bases, leaving 18 bases between the germline ends. The germline gives CDR1 LNHDA, CDR2 SQIVND (reference sequence). This CDR3 is CASSRYTELENNSPLHF. The CDR3 nucleotides read TGTGCCAGTAGTAGATATACAGAGTTGGAGAATAATTCACCCCTCCACTTT.

This clonotype was seen a handful of times. The chain joins TRBV7-2 to TRBJ2-1; TRBD2 matches 7 bases. The V gene's germline CDR1 is SGHTA and CDR2 FQGNSA. The CDR3 sequence is 17 residues long. Trimming at V came to 0 bases and at J to 4 bases, leaving 9 bases not matched to a gene. CDR3 sequence: CASSLASSGAGYNEQFF. CDR3 DNA: TGTGCCAGCAGCTTAGCCTCTAGCGGAGCCGGTTACAATGAGCAGTTCTTC.

This clonotype was detected only a few times. The chain combines TRBV20-1 with TRBJ2-7, with 7 nucleotides matching TRBD2. Per germline, CDR1 DFQATT and CDR2 SNEGSKA (reference sequence). The CDR3 extends over 12 amino acids. J was trimmed by 0 bases and V by 8 bases; bases with no gene match: 4. The CDR3 protein is CSTRLASYEQYF. The CDR3 nucleotides read TGCAGTACCCGACTAGCCTCCTACGAGCAGTACTTC.

The genes are TRBV4-1 and TRBJ1-3; 8 positions agree with TRBD1. Per germline, CDR1 MGHRA and CDR2 YSYEKL. The V gene end was trimmed by 5 bases and the J gene end by 4 bases; junction bases not matched to a gene: 7. This CDR3 comprises 15 residues. The CDR3 bases are TGCGCCAGCAGCTGGACCGGGACAGGCGGAAACACCATATATTTT. Translated: CASSWTGTGGNTIYF.

The chain is built from TRBV5-1 and TRBJ2-1; 10 bases line up with TRBD2. The CDR3 covers 16 residues. V trimming: 3 bases; J trimming: 2 bases; junction bases outside the gene matches: 5. Germline loops: CDR1 SGHRS, CDR2 YFSETQ. CDR3 nucleotides: TGCGCCAGCAGCTGGTCTAGCGGGAGTGCCTACAATGAGCAGTTCTTC. This gives the protein CASSWSSGSAYNEQFF.

The rearrangement links TRBV28 to TRBJ2-5; no reliable D call. CDR3 length equals 14 residues. The V end lost 7 bases, the J end lost 9 bases, and 21 bases lay between the germline ends. Germline V gene data show CDR1 as MDHEN and CDR2 as SYDVKM. CDR3 in DNA: TGTGCCAGCACTGTGTCGCGCCCGGAGAGAGCCCAGTACTTC. Translated, it gives CASTVSRPERAQYF. The variable domain in full, completed from reference TRBV28 and TRBJ2-5, reads DVKVTQSSRYLVKRTGEKVFLECVQDMDHENMFWYRQDPGLGLRLIYFSYDVKMKEKGDIPEGYSVSREKKERFSLILESASTNQTSMYLCASTVSRPERAQYFGPGTRLLVL.

This clonotype was observed at least ten times. The rearrangement uses TRBV20-1 and TRBJ2-1, with 9 bases matching TRBD2. Germline assignment: CDR1 DFQATT and CDR2 SNEGSKA (reference sequence). Unmatched junction bases numbered 8, after V lost 0 bases and J lost 8 bases. This CDR3 spans 15 amino acids. CDR3 loop: CSAREREGLDDEQFF. The CDR3 region has the DNA TGCAGTGCTAGAGAGCGGGAGGGCCTAGATGATGAGCAGTTCTTC.

This clonotype was picked up a small number of times. The rearrangement links TRBV19 to TRBJ2-7; D is perhaps TRBD2 (6 bases). CDR1 and CDR2 (germline): LNHDA, SQIVND (reference sequence). The CDR3 contains 15 residues. The V end lost 4 bases, the J end lost 2 bases, and 15 bases lay between the germline ends. This CDR3 reads CASSTQGGAAYEQYF. DNA of the CDR3: TGTGCCAGTAGTACTCAAGGAGGGGCGGCCTACGAGCAGTACTTC.

The chain uses TRBV5-1 and TRBJ2-3; TRBD2 might be the D (6 bases). Trimming removed 7 bases at V and 1 base at J, with 13 bases between. The CDR3 is 14 amino acids. The germline CDR1 and CDR2 sequences are SGHRS and YFSETQ. The DNA of the CDR3 is TGCGCCAGCGCGGAGGGAGTGGGCACAGATACGCAGTATTTT. Translation gives CASAEGVGTDTQYF.

This sequence joins TRBV9 and TRBJ2-7; 12 bases align to TRBD2. The length of the CDR3 is 15 residues. Losses at the gene ends were 2 bases for V and 2 bases for J; bases not matched to a gene: 2. CDR1 is SGDLS, CDR2 YYNGEE, per germline. The CDR3 nucleotides read TGTGCCAGCAGCGTGACTAGCGGGGGAGCCTACGAGCAGTACTTC. This translates into CASSVTSGGAYEQYF.

The rearrangement links TRBV5-1 to TRBJ2-1; possible D gene TRBD1, 8 bases. CDR3 size: 15 residues. V dropped 0 bases and J dropped 7 bases, with 14 bases sitting between them. Germline CDR1 and CDR2: SGHRS and YFSETQ. The CDR3 reads CASSLGTGRVNEQFF. The CDR3 DNA reads as TGCGCCAGCAGCTTGGGGACAGGGAGGGTAAATGAGCAGTTCTTC.

In its sample, this clonotype was seen a few times. The gene calls are TRBV12-5 and TRBJ2-5; the match to TRBD1 covers 7 bases. CDR3 length: 14 residues. V lost 4 bases and J lost 5; bases outside the gene matches: 7. The germline CDR1 and CDR2 sequences are LGHNT and FRNRAP. In nucleotides, the CDR3 is TGTGCTAGTGGTTCAGACAGGGCCGGGGAGACCCAGTACTTC. It specifies CASGSDRAGETQYF.